Following are 15 T cell receptor beta chains from one sample sequenced in a study of blood T cells in healthy people across ages. A J-beta primer mix and a sample-barcoded 5' primer were used in a second PCR of roughly 7 to 12 cycles. TCRdb processed the 5' RACE reads anew with MiXCR; each CDR3 protein has one entry. The sample has 550,000 to 650,000 distinct CDR3 sequences; 25% to 35% are singletons. This same sample was also part of a study on T cells of mothers and their children.

Sequenced: blood. These receptors were obtained from a boy between 2 and 15 years old in good health.

This chain links TRBV5-1 with TRBJ2-1, with 7 bases fitting TRBD2. Germline V CDR1 and CDR2: SGHRS, YFSETQ. The CDR3 extends over 14 amino acids. V gave up 5 bases and J gave up 9 bases; unmatched junction bases: 11. In DNA, the CDR3 is TGCGCCAGCAGTTCTACGACTAGCCGGGGTGAGCAGTTCTTC. It specifies CASSSTTSRGEQFF. Full variable domain (outside the CDR3, taken from reference TRBV5-1 and TRBJ2-1): KAGVTQTPRYLIKTRGQQVTLSCSPISGHRSVSWYQQTPGQGLQFLFEYFSETQRNKGNFPGRFSGRQFSNSRSEMNVSTLELGDSALYLCASSSTTSRGEQFFGPGTRLTVL.

This clonotype was counted a single time. The chain joins TRBV7-8 to TRBJ2-7; a possible D gene is TRBD1 (6 bases). The CDR3 length is 15 residues. CDR1 SGHVS and CDR2 FQNEAQ come from the germline V gene. V shed 6 bases and J shed 0 bases, with 15 bases lying between them. CDR3 nucleotides: TGTGCCAGCAGACGCGGGCAGGGGCCCTCCTACGAGCAGTACTTC. It codes for CASRRGQGPSYEQYF.

CDR3 coding DNA: TGCAGTGCCCTCGGAGTGTTAGGGAATGAGCAGTTCTTC. The encoded protein is CSALGVLGNEQFF. The rearrangement links TRBV20-1 to TRBJ2-5, with D unresolved. The tail of the sequence fits TRBJ2-1 better, so the J call may be wrong. Germline CDR1 is DFQATT and CDR2 is SNEGSKA (reference sequence). This CDR3 is built from 13 residues.

The DNA of the CDR3 is TGTGCCAGCAGCGTAGACGGGTCTAGCAATCAGCCCCAGCATTTT. It codes for CASSVDGSSNQPQHF. The genes are TRBV9 and TRBJ1-5, with unresolved D. V gave up 0 bases and J gave up 0 bases, with 7 bases separating them. The germline CDR1 and CDR2 sequences are SGDLS and YYNGEE. The CDR3 loop spans 15 amino acids. Drawing the rest from reference TRBV9 and TRBJ1-5, the complete variable domain is DSGVTQTPKHLITATGQRVTLRCSPRSGDLSVYWYQQSLDQGLQFLIQYYNGEERAKGNILERFSAQQFPDLHSELNLSSLELGDSALYFCASSVDGSSNQPQHFGDGTRLSIL.

V usage is TRBV2 and J usage is TRBJ2-5; no reliable D call. Germline V CDR1 and CDR2: SNHLY, FYNNEI. The V end lost 1 base, the J end lost 8 bases, and 8 bases lay between the germline ends. The CDR3 is 12 residues long. The CDR3 coding sequence is TGTGCCAGCAGTGAAGGCATGGGAACCCAGTACTTC. Encoded protein: CASSEGMGTQYF. Variable domain in full (rest from reference TRBV2 and TRBJ2-5): EPEVTQTPSHQVTQMGQEVILRCVPISNHLYFYWYRQILGQKVEFLVSFYNNEISEKSEIFDDQFSVERPDGSNFTLKIRSTKLEDSAMYFCASSEGMGTQYFGPGTRLLVL.

This clonotype showed up just a few times. The genes are TRBV7-2 and TRBJ2-5; a weak D match, TRBD2 (5 bases). The germline V gene has CDR1 SGHTA and CDR2 FQGNSA. This CDR3 is built from 17 residues. The V gene lost 2 bases and the J gene lost 5 bases, with 21 bases spanning the gap. The CDR3 nucleotides read TGTGCCAGCAGCTTATACCATAAGGGCAGAACGGGGGAGACCCAGTACTTC. This translates into CASSLYHKGRTGETQYF.

The chain links TRBV11-2 to TRBJ2-5; D might be TRBD2 (5 bases). The ends were cut back, 5 bases at V and 3 bases at J, with 10 bases in the middle. Germline values: CDR1 SGHAT, CDR2 FQNNGV. CDR3 length equals 13 residues. This CDR3 reads CASSHGVKETQYF. The CDR3 nucleotides are TGTGCCAGCAGCCACGGGGTTAAAGAGACCCAGTACTTC.

The genes are TRBV27 and TRBJ2-7, with a tentative D call TRBD1 (6 bases). This CDR3 contains 14 residues. Trimming cost V 7 bases and J 3 bases, with 16 bases left between them. The germline gives CDR1 MNHEY, CDR2 SMNVEV (reference sequence). This CDR3 reads CASTRGGYGYEQYF. DNA for the CDR3: TGTGCCAGCACCCGAGGGGGTTATGGCTACGAGCAGTACTTC.

Regarding this clonotype: The junction does not match germline at one end; this may be a read error. This chain connects TRBV20-1 to TRBJ2-3; D is possibly TRBD2 (5 bases). Germline V gives CDR1 DFQATT, CDR2 SNEGSKA (reference sequence). This CDR3 has 14 amino acids. The CDR3 coding sequence is TGCAGTGCCAGAGGGCAAAACCTGGGAGATACGCAGTATTTT. Residues: CSARGQNLGDTQYF.

The chain recombines TRBV14 with TRBJ1-4; TRBD1 matches at 8 bases. The CDR3 spans 13 residues. V shed 1 base, J shed 10 bases, and the junction held 2 bases outside the gene matches. Germline-derived CDR1 and CDR2 are SGHDN and FVKESK. CDR3 protein: CASSQAGGSKLFF. The DNA of the CDR3 is TGTGCCAGCAGCCAAGCAGGGGGCTCAAAACTGTTTTTT. Full variable domain (rest looked up from reference TRBV14 and TRBJ1-4): EAGVTQFPSHSVIEKGQTVTLRCDPISGHDNLYWYRRVMGKEIKFLLHFVKESKQDESGMPNNRFLAERTGGTYSTLKVQPAELEDSGVYFCASSQAGGSKLFFGSGTQLSVL.

This clonotype was observed a handful of times. The rearrangement uses TRBV28 and TRBJ2-5, with D perhaps TRBD1 or TRBD2 (6 bases each). Matching the DNA end better, TRBJ2-7 makes the J call doubtful. The CDR3 runs 15 residues. From germline, CDR1 is MDHEN and CDR2 SYDVKM. The CDR3 protein is CASSLSQQGGDEQYF. The CDR3 nucleotides are TGTGCCAGCAGCCTAAGCCAACAGGGAGGCGACGAGCAGTACTTC.

The genes are TRBV19 and TRBJ1-6; 8 bases match TRBD1. This CDR3 is 14 amino acids long. With 5 bases clipped from V and 5 bases from J, the junction kept 2 bases outside the gene matches. Looked up from germline, CDR1 is LNHDA and CDR2 is SQIVND (reference sequence). The DNA for the CDR3 is TGTGCCAGTAGTGTGGGACAGGATAATTCACCCCTCCACTTT. Protein: CASSVGQDNSPLHF. Full variable domain (rest looked up from reference TRBV19 and TRBJ1-6): DGGITQSPKYLFRKEGQNVTLSCEQNLNHDAMYWYRQDPGQGLRLIYYSQIVNDFQKGDIAEGYSVSREKKESFPLTVTSAQKNPTAFYLCASSVGQDNSPLHFGNGTRLTVT.

This clonotype was counted at least ten times. The rearrangement joins TRBV28 to TRBJ2-1; tentatively, D is TRBD2 (6 bases). This CDR3 contains 15 residues. Germline-derived CDR1 and CDR2 are MDHEN and SYDVKM. V lost 2 bases to trimming and J lost 2 bases, with 10 bases between them. CDR3 region: CASSLGGPAYNEQFF. CDR3 sequence (DNA): TGTGCCAGCAGTTTAGGAGGGCCGGCCTACAATGAGCAGTTCTTC.

V and J are TRBV5-4 and TRBJ2-4, with D unresolved. V dropped 4 bases and J dropped 2 bases, with 7 bases sitting between them. CDR3 length equals 13 residues. Germline V gene lookup returns CDR1 SGHNT and CDR2 YYREEE (reference sequence). The CDR3 sequence is CASSPGTKNIQYF. In nucleotides, the CDR3 is TGTGCCAGCAGCCCCGGAACCAAAAACATTCAGTACTTC. Together with reference TRBV5-4 and TRBJ2-4, the CDR3 gives the full variable domain: ETGVTQSPTHLIKTRGQQVTLRCSSQSGHNTVSWYQQALGQGPQFIFQYYREEENGRGNFPPRFSGLQFPNYSSELNVNALELDDSALYLCASSPGTKNIQYFGAGTRLSVL.

The genes are TRBV20-1 and TRBJ2-7; 9 bases map to TRBD2. This CDR3 has 15 amino acids. Germline V CDR1 and CDR2: DFQATT, SNEGSKA (reference sequence). Trimming at V came to 7 bases and at J to 3 bases, leaving 13 bases not matched to a gene. The CDR3 spells CSVESSSGTDYEQYF. The CDR3 DNA reads as TGCAGTGTCGAGAGTTCTAGCGGGACCGACTACGAGCAGTACTTC.